Sequencing of this T cell receptor (beta chain) was carried out in a study of blood T cell repertoires in COVID-19. The wider study: The study drew acute and convalescent COVID-19 samples from the United States, Italy and Spain. The analysed material was cDNA or gDNA that came from T cells, B-cell-depleted T cells, or PBMCs.

Original analysis: Counts of nucleated cells, estimated from reference gene primer amplification, were obtained. Repertoires were generated with immunoSEQ multiplex PCR, while TCRdb's copy carries only in-frame clones and drops some. The DNA was the basis for D and trimming; V, J and clone size are from that table. The sample has tens of thousands of clones; 91% are singletons. The CDR3 is made up of 15 amino acids. The germline V gene has CDR1 MNHNY and CDR2 SVGAGI (reference sequence). V lost 5 bases, J lost 0 bases, and 11 bases lay in between. This clonotype originated in a man in his fifties with acute or convalescent COVID-19. The genes are TRBV6-6 and TRBJ1-5; D is unresolved. Sequenced input: peripheral blood. The CDR3 loop is CASSRELGSNQPQHF. CDR3 nucleotides: TGTGCCAGCAGTCGCGAGCTTGGTAGCAATCAGCCCCAGCATTTT.